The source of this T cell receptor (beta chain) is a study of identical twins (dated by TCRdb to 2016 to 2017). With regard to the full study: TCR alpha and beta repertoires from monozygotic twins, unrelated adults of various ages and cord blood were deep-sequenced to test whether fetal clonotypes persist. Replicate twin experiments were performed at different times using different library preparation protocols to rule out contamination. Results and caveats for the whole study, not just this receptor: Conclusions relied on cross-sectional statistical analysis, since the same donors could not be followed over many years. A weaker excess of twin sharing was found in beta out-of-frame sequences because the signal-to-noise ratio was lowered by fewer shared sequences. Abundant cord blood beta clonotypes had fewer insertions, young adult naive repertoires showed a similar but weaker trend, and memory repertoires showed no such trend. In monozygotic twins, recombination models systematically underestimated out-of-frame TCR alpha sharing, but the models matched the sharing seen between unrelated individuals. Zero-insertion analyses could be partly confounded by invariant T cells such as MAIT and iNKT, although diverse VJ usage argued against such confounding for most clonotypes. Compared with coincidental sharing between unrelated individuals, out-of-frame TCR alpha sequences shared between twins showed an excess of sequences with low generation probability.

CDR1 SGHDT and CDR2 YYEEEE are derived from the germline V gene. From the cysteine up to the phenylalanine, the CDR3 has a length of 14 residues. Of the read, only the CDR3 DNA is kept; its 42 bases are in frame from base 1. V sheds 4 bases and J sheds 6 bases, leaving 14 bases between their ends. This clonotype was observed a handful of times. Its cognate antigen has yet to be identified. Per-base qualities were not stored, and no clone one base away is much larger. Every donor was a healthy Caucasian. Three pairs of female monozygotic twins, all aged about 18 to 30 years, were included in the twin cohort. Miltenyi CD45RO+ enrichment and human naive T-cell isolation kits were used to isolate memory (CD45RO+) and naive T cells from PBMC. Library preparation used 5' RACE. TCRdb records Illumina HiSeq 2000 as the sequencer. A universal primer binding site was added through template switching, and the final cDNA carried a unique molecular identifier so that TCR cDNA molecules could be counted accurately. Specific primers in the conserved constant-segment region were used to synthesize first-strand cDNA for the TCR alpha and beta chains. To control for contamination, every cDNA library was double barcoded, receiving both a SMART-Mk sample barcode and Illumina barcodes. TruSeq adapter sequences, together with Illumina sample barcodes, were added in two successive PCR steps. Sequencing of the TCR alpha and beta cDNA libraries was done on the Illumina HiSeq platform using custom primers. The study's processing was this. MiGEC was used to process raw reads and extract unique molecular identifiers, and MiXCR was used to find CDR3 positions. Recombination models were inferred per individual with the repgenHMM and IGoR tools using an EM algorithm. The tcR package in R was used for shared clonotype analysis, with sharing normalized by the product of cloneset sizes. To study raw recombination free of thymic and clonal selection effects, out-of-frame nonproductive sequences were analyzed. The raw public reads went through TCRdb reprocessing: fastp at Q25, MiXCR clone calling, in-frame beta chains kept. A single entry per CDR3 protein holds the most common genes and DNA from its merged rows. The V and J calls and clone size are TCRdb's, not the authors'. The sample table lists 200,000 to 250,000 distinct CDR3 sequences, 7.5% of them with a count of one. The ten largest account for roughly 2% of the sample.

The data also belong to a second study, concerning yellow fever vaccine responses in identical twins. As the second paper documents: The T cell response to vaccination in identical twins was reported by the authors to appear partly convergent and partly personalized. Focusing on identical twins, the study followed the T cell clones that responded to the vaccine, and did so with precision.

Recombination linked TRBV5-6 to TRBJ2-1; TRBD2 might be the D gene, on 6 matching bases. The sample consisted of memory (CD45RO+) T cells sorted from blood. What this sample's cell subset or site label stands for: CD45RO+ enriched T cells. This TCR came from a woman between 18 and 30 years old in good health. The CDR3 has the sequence CASSPGTAGNEQFF. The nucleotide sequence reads TGTGCCAGCAGCCCAGGGACTGCTGGCAATGAGCAGTTCTTC.